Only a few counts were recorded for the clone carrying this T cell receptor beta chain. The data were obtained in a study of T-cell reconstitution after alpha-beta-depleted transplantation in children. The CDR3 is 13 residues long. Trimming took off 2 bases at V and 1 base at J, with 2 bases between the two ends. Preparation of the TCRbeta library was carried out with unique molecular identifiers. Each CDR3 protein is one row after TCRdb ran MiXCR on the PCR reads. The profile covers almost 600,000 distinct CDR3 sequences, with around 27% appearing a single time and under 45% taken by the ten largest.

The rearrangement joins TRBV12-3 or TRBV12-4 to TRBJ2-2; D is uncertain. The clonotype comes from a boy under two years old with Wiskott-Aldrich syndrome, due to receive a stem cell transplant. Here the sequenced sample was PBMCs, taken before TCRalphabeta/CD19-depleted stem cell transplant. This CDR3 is CASSLWNTGELFF. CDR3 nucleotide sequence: TGTGCCAGCAGTTTATGGAACACCGGGGAGCTGTTTTTT.